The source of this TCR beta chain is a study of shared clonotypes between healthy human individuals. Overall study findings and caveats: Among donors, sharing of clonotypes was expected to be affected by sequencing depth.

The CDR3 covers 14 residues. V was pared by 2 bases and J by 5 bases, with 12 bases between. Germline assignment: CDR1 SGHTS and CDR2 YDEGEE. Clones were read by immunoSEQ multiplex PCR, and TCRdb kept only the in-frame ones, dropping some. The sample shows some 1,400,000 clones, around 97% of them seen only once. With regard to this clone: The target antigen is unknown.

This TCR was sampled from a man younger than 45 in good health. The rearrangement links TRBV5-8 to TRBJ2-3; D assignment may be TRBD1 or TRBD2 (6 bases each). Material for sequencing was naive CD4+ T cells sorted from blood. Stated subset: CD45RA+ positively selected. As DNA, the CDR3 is TGTGCCAGCAGCTTTGTTGGGGGGCGAGATACGCAGTATTTT. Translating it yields CASSFVGGRDTQYF.